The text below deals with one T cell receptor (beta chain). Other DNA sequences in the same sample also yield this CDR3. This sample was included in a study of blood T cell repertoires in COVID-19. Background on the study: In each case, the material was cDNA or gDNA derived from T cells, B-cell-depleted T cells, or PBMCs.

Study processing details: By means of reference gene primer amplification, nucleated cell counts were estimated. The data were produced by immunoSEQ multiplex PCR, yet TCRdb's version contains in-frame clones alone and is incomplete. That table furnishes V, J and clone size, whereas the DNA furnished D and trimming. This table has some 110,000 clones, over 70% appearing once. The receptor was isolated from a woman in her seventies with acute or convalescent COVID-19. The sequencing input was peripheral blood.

CDR3 loop: CASSVGQGGTEAFF. Here the CDR3 DNA reads TGTGCCAGCAGCGTAGGGCAGGGGGGTACTGAAGCTTTCTTT. The chain combines TRBV9 with TRBJ1-1; 7 positions agree with TRBD1. CDR1 is SGDLS, CDR2 YYNGEE, per germline. The length of the CDR3 is 14 residues. Germline trimming cut 0 bases from V and 5 bases from J; bases unmatched to any gene: 4.